This T cell receptor (beta chain) was identified in a study of blood T cell repertoires in COVID-19. Study in general: The cDNA or gDNA used as material had been derived from T cells, B-cell-depleted T cells, or PBMCs.

In germline, CDR1 is SGHKS, CDR2 YYEKEE (reference sequence). Trimming left V 4 bases short and J 6 bases short, with 10 bases between. This CDR3 has 13 amino acids. Authors' analysis steps: Nucleated cell counts were estimated from reference gene primer amplification. The assay was immunoSEQ multiplex PCR, and TCRdb's table has in-frame clones only and misses some. V, J and clone size are taken as reported in that table, and D and trimming were inferred from the DNA itself. The table records approximately 130,000 clones, 85% to 90% of them present only once. V gene TRBV5-5 combines with J gene TRBJ2-2; a possible D gene is TRBD1 (5 bases). Sequenced material: peripheral blood. The TCR originated in a human donor in a cohort sampled during active COVID-19. In DNA, the CDR3 is TGTGCCAGCAGCCCCAGGGTCTCCGGGGAGCTGTTTTTT. This sequence encodes CASSPRVSGELFF.